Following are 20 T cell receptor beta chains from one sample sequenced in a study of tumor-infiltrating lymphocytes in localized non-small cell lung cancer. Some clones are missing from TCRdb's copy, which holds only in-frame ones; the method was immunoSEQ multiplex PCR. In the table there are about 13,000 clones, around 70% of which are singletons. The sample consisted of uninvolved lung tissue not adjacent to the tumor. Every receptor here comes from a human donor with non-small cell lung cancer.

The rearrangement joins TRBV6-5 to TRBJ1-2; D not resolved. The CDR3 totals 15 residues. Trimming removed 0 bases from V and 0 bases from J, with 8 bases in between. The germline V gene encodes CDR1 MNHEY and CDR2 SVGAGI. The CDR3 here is CASSYSEEANYGYTF. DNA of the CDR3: TGTGCCAGCAGTTACTCTGAAGAAGCTAACTATGGCTACACCTTC.

The CDR3 DNA sequence: TGTGCCAGCAGTCCCGGGACAGTGAACTATGGCTACACCTTC. This translates into CASSPGTVNYGYTF. V usage is TRBV6-1 and J usage is TRBJ1-2; 7 bases agree with TRBD1. This CDR3 is 14 amino acids long. In germline, CDR1 is MNHNS, CDR2 SASEGT. V was clipped by 5 bases and J by 2 bases; unmatched bases: 5.

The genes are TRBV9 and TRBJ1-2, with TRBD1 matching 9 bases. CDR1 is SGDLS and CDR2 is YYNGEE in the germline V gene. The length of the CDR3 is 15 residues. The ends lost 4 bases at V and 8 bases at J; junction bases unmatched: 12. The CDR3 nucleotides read TGTGCCAGCAGCAAACGGACAGGGGAGGCCGAGGGCTACACCTTC. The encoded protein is CASSKRTGEAEGYTF.

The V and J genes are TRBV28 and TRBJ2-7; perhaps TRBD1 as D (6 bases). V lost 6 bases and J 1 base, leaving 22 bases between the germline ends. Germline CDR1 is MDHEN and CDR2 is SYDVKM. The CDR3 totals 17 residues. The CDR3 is CASRPRGYLDGSYEQYF. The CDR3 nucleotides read TGTGCCAGCAGACCTAGGGGGTATTTAGATGGGTCCTACGAGCAGTACTTC.

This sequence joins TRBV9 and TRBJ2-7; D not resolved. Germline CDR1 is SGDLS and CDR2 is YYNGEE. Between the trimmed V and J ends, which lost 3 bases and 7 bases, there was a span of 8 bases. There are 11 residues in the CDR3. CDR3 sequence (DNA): TGTGCCAGCAGCGCGGACGGAGAGCAGTACTTC. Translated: CASSADGEQYF.

In DNA, the CDR3 is TGTGCCAGCAGGCCTCAGAGCTCTGGGGCCAACGTCCTGACTTTC. This gives the protein CASRPQSSGANVLTF. The V and J genes are TRBV6-6 and TRBJ2-6, with D unclear. The CDR3 length is 15 residues. V lost 6 bases, J lost 0 bases, and 9 bases lay in between. The V gene's germline CDR1 is MNHNY and CDR2 SVGAGI (reference sequence).

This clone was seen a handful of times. CDR3 amino acids: CASSQRGTANTEAFF. The DNA for the CDR3 is TGTGCCAGCAGCCAACGCGGGACAGCAAACACTGAAGCTTTCTTT. The gene calls are TRBV14 and TRBJ1-1; 7 bases match TRBD1. The CDR3 is 15 residues long. Per germline, CDR1 SGHDN and CDR2 FVKESK. J gave up 2 bases and V 2 bases, and 5 bases lay outside the gene matches.

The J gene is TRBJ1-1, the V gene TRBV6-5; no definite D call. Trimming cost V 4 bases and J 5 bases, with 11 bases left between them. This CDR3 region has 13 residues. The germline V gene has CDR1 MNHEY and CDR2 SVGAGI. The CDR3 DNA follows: TGTGCCAGCAGTTCCCTACCCGGGACTGAAGCTTTCTTT. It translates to CASSSLPGTEAFF.

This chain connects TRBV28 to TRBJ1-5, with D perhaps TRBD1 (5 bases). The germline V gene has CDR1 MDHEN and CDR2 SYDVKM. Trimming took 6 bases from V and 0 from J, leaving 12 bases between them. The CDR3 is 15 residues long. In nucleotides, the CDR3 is TGTGCCAGCAGCTCAACAGGTTATAGCAATCAGCCCCAGCATTTT. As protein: CASSSTGYSNQPQHF.

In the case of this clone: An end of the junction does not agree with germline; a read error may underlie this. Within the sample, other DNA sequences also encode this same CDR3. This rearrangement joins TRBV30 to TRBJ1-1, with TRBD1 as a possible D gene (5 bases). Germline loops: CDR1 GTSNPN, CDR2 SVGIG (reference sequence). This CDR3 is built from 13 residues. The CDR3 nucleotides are TGTGCTTGGATGGGTGGGGGACTCACTGAAGCTTTCTTT. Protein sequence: CAWMGGGLTEAFF.

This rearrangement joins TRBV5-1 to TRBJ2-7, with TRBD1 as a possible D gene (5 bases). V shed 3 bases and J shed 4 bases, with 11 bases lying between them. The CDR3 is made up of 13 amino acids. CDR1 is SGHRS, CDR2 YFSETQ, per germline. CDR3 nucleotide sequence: TGCGCCAGCAGCTCTGACAGATCTTACGAGCAGTACTTC. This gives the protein CASSSDRSYEQYF.

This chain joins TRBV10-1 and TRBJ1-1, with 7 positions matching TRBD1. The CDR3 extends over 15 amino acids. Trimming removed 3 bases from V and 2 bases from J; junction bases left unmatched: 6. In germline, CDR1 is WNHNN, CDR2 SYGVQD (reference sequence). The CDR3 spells CASSDPAGGNTEAFF. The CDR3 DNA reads TGCGCCAGCAGTGACCCTGCAGGGGGTAACACTGAAGCTTTCTTT.

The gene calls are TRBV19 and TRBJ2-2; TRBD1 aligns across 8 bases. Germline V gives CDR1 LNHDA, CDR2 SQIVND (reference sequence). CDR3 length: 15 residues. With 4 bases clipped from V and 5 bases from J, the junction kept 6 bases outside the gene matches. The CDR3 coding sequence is TGTGCCAGTAGTACGAGGACAGGGAAGACCGGGGAGCTGTTTTTT. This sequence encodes CASSTRTGKTGELFF.

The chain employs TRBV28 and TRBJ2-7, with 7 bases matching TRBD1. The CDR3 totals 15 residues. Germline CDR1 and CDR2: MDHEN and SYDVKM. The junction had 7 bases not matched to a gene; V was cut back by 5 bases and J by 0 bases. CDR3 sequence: CASSPDRESSYEQYF. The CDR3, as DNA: TGTGCCAGCAGTCCCGACAGGGAGAGCTCCTACGAGCAGTACTTC.

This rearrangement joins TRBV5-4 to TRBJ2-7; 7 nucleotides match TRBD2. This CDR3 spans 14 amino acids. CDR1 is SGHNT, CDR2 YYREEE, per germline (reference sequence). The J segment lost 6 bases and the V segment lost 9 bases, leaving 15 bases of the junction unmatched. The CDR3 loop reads CATWKGGRDREQYF. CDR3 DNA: TGTGCCACCTGGAAGGGAGGGAGGGACCGCGAGCAGTACTTC.

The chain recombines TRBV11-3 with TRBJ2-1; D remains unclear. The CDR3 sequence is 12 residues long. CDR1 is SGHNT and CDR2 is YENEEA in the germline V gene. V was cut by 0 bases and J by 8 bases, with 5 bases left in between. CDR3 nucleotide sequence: TGTGCCAGCAGCTTAGAACGCTATGAGCAGTTCTTC. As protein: CASSLERYEQFF.

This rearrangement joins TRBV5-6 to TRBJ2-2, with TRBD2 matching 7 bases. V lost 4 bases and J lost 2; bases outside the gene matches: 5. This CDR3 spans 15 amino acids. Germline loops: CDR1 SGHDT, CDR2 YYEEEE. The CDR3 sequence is CASSPGGLNTGELFF. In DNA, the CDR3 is TGTGCCAGCAGCCCCGGGGGGTTAAACACCGGGGAGCTGTTTTTT.

In nucleotides, the CDR3 is TGTGCCAGCAGTTCATACCCGGGCCCTCAAAACGAGCAGTACTTC. Amino acid sequence: CASSSYPGPQNEQYF. The rearrangement joins TRBV27 to TRBJ2-7; D call uncertain. Germline V CDR1 and CDR2: MNHEY, SMNVEV (reference sequence). Trimming took 4 bases from V and 5 from J, leaving 18 bases between them. There are 15 residues in the CDR3.

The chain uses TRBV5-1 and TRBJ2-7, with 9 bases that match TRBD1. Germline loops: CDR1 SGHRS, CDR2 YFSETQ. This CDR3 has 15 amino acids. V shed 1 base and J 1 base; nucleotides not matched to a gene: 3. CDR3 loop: CASSLLGTGSYEQYF. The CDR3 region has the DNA TGCGCCAGCAGCTTGTTAGGGACAGGGTCCTACGAGCAGTACTTC.

DNA for the CDR3: TGTGCCAGCAGCGTAGGTCCACAGCCCTCCTACGAGCAGTACTTC. Protein: CASSVGPQPSYEQYF. The gene calls are TRBV9 and TRBJ2-7, with D unresolved. Germline CDR1 and CDR2: SGDLS and YYNGEE. With 0 bases removed from V and 0 bases from J, the gap between germline ends came to 10 bases. CDR3 length: 15 amino acids. Together with reference TRBV9 and TRBJ2-7, the CDR3 gives the full variable domain: DSGVTQTPKHLITATGQRVTLRCSPRSGDLSVYWYQQSLDQGLQFLIQYYNGEERAKGNILERFSAQQFPDLHSELNLSSLELGDSALYFCASSVGPQPSYEQYFGPGTRLTVT.